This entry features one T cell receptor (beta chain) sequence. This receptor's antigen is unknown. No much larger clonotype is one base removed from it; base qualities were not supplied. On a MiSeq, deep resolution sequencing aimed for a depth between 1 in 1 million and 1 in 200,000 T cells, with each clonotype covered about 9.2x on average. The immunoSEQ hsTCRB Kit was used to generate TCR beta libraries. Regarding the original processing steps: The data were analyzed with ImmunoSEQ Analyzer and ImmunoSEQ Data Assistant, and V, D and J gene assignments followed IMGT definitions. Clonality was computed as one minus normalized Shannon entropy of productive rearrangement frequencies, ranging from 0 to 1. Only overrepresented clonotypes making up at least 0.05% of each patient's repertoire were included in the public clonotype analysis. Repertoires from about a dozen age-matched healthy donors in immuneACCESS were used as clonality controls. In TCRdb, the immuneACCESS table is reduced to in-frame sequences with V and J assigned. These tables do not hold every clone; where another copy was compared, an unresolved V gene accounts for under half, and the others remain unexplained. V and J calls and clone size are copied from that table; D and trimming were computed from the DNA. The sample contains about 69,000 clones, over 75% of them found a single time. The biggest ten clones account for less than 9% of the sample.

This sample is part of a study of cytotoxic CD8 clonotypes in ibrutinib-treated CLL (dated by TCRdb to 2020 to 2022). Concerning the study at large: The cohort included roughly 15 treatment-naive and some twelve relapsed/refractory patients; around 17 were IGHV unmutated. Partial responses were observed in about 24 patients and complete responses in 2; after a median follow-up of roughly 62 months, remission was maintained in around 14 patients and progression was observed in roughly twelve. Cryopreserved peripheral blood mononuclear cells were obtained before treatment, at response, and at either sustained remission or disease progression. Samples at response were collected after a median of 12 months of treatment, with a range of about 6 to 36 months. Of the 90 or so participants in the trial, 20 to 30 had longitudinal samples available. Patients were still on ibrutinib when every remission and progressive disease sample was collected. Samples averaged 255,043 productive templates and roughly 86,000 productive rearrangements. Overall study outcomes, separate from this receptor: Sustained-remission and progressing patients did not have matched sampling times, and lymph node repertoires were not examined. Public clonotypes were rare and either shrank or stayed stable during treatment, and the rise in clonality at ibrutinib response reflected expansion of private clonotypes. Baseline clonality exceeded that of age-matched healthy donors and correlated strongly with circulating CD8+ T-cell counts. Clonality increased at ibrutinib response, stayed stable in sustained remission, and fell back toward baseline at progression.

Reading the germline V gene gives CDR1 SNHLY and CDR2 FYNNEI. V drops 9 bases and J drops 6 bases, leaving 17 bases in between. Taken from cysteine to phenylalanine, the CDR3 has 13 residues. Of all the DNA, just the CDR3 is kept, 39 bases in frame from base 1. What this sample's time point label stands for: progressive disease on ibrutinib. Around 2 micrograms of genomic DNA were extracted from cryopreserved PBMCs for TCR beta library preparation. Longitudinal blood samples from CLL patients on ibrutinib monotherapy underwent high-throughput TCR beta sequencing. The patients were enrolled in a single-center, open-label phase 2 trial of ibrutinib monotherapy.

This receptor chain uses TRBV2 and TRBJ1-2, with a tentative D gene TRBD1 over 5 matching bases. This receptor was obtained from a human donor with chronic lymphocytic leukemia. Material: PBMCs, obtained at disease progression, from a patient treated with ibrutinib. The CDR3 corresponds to CARGIGAGDGYTF. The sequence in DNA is TGTGCCAGGGGGATTGGGGCTGGGGATGGCTACACCTTC.